This is a list of T cell receptor beta chains from one sample in a study of T cells in Graves' hyperthyroidism and ophthalmopathy. Using its own MiXCR run on the multiplex PCR reads, TCRdb lists one record per CDR3 protein. The sample holds about 570,000 distinct CDR3 sequences, roughly 46% seen once. Material: peripheral blood or thyroid tissue (not recorded which). These receptors were collected from an adult woman with Graves' disease, either hyperthyroidism or ophthalmopathy (not recorded which). CDR3s include the opening cysteine and the closing phenylalanine or tryptophan. A D gene is named only where the DNA matches it firmly. Some rows have no size entry. The others give once, few or many, or a class for an expanded clone.

d_call	v_call	j_call	clone_size	cdr3_aa	cdr3_nt
TRBD1	TRBV28	TRBJ2-7	many	CASSPMGRGRDEQYF	TGTGCCAGCAGTCCAATGGGCAGGGGGCGCGACGAGCAGTACTTC
-	TRBV29-1	TRBJ1-1	few	CSGLVGPTNTEAFF	TGCAGCGGATTAGTAGGACCGACGAACACTGAAGCTTTCTTT
-	TRBV9	TRBJ1-5	-	CASSGSRDGSFKEPQHF	TGTGCCAGCAGCGGATCCCGGGACGGGTCCTTCAAAGAGCCCCAGCATTTT
-	TRBV11-2	TRBJ2-7	many	CASSKGGTALEEQYF	TGTGCCAGCAGCAAAGGGGGGACAGCGCTTGAGGAGCAGTACTTC
TRBD1	TRBV28	TRBJ2-2	-	CASSSTTGVGAGELFF	TGTGCCAGCAGCTCCACCACAGGGGTAGGCGCCGGGGAGCTGTTTTTT
-	TRBV6-5	TRBJ1-5	many	CASSYRGEANQPQHF	TGTGCCAGCAGTTATAGGGGGGAGGCCAATCAGCCCCAGCATTTT
-	TRBV15	TRBJ2-3	few	CATSIRTGTDTQYF	TGTGCCACCAGCATACGGACCGGCACAGATACGCAGTATTTT
-	TRBV5-1	TRBJ1-1	once	CSSSLGLGRLMNTEAFF	TGCTCCAGCAGCTTGGGACTAGGACGGCTCATGAACACTGAAGCTTTCTTT
TRBD2	TRBV12-3/TRBV12-4	TRBJ2-7	once	CASSWPGGGREQYF	TGTGCCAGCAGTTGGCCGGGAGGGGGTCGCGAGCAGTACTTC
TRBD2	TRBV7-9	TRBJ2-7	many	CASSLRASGSFIF	TGTGCCAGCAGCTTAAGGGCTAGCGGGAGCTTCATCTTC
-	TRBV13	TRBJ2-7	many	CASRSRGSVREQYF	TGTGCCAGCAGATCACGAGGCAGTGTAAGGGAGCAGTACTTC
-	TRBV7-9	TRBJ2-7	many	CASSPGLYEQYF	TGTGCCAGCAGCCCTGGTCTCTACGAGCAGTACTTC
-	TRBV10-3	TRBJ2-3	-	CAISESGSTDTQYF	TGTGCCATCAGTGAGAGCGGAAGCACAGATACGCAGTATTTT
-	TRBV7-7	TRBJ2-5	many	CASADIHQETQYF	TGTGCTAGCGCAGACATCCACCAAGAGACCCAGTACTTC
-	TRBV5-1	TRBJ1-3	many	CASSLSLGNTIYF	TGCGCCAGCAGCTTGTCCCTTGGAAACACCATATATTTT
-	TRBV10-3	TRBJ1-5	many	CAISDGARQPQHF	TGTGCCATCAGTGACGGGGCACGGCAGCCCCAGCATTTT
-	TRBV27	TRBJ2-5	many	CASSREGASGETQYF	TGTGCCAGCAGCCGGGAGGGGGCCTCGGGGGAGACCCAGTACTTC
TRBD1	TRBV20-1	TRBJ1-1	many	CSASGTGVTEAFF	TGCAGTGCTAGTGGGACAGGGGTCACTGAAGCTTTCTTT
-	TRBV12-3/TRBV12-4	TRBJ1-2	-	CASSSSDRGYGYTF	-
-	TRBV20-1	TRBJ1-1	many	CSSPGRNTEAFF	TGCAGTAGTCCCGGCCGGAACACTGAAGCTTTCTTT
-	TRBV7-3	TRBJ1-1	-	CASSQDISRNTEAFF	TGTGCCAGCAGCCAGGATATCAGCCGGAACACTGAAGCTTTCTTT
-	TRBV20-1	TRBJ2-7	many	CSAILGFHEQYF	TGCAGTGCTATCTTAGGATTCCACGAGCAGTACTTC
-	TRBV15	TRBJ1-1	few	CATSSTGPGNTEAFF	TGTGCCACCAGCTCCACTGGGCCAGGGAACACTGAAGCTTTCTTT
-	TRBV30	TRBJ2-7	-	CAWSRSGGYEQYF	TGTGCCTGGAGTAGGAGCGGAGGCTACGAGCAGTACTTC
TRBD1	TRBV20-1	TRBJ1-6	-	CSARSGQDWYNSPLHF	TGCAGTGCTAGATCCGGACAGGACTGGTATAATTCACCCCTCCACTTT
-	TRBV25-1	TRBJ1-3	many	CASSDSPHSGNTIYF	TGTGCCAGCAGTGATAGCCCCCACTCTGGAAACACCATATATTTT
-	TRBV29-1	TRBJ1-1	-	CSVDQGTVNTEAFF	TGCAGCGTTGATCAAGGAACAGTAAACACTGAAGCTTTCTTT
-	TRBV10-3	TRBJ2-1	few	CAISDPMEQFF	TGTGCCATCAGTGATCCAATGGAGCAGTTCTTC
TRBD1	TRBV30	TRBJ1-2	-	CAWRQGAGGYTF	TGTGCCTGGAGACAGGGGGCGGGAGGCTACACCTTC
-	TRBV12-3/TRBV12-4	TRBJ1-1	many	CASSSSVRRTEAFF	TGTGCCAGCTCCTCAAGTGTTCGGAGGACTGAAGCTTTCTTT
TRBD1	TRBV29-1	TRBJ2-1	-	CSGYRGILPNEQFF	TGCAGCGGCTACAGGGGTATTCTTCCCAATGAGCAGTTCTTC
-	TRBV5-6	TRBJ2-2	many	CASSLAHTGELFF	TGTGCCAGCAGCTTGGCGCACACCGGGGAGCTGTTTTTT
-	TRBV6-5	TRBJ2-2	many	CASRRAAGELFF	TGTGCCAGCAGGCGCGCGGCCGGGGAGCTGTTTTTT
TRBD1	TRBV24-1	TRBJ1-5	-	CATSDSTGVVNQPQHF	TGTGCCACCAGTGATTCGACAGGGGTTGTCAATCAGCCCCAGCATTTT
TRBD2	TRBV20-1	TRBJ2-2	few	CSARDRLAAGTGELFF	TGCAGTGCTAGAGACCGACTAGCGGCCGGCACCGGGGAGCTGTTTTTT
TRBD2	TRBV15	TRBJ2-5	few	CATSRTGTRGETQYF	TGTGCCACCAGCAGGACCGGGACTAGGGGAGAGACCCAGTACTTC
-	TRBV29-1	TRBJ2-7	-	CSAQVVSYEQYF	TGCAGCGCCCAGGTAGTTAGTTACGAGCAGTACTTC
TRBD2	TRBV20-1	TRBJ2-7	many	CSAQGSGTTIYEQYF	TGCAGTGCCCAAGGCAGCGGGACGACCATCTACGAGCAGTACTTC
-	TRBV5-6	TRBJ2-7	many	CASSLSPRGNRAYEQYF	TGTGCCAGCAGCTTGAGTCCCCGTGGGAACAGAGCCTACGAGCAGTACTTC
-	TRBV7-9	TRBJ1-5	few	CASSFGQKNQPQHF	TGTGCCAGCAGCTTCGGACAGAAGAATCAGCCCCAGCATTTT
-	TRBV5-5	TRBJ1-1	many	CASSLGALNTEAFF	TGTGCCAGCAGCTTGGGCGCCCTGAACACTGAAGCTTTCTTT
-	TRBV20-1	TRBJ1-1	-	CSALGTNTEAFF	TGCAGTGCCCTTGGTACGAACACTGAAGCTTTCTTT
-	TRBV25-1	TRBJ2-5	-	CASSLVGAGFKETQYF	TGTGCCAGCAGCTTGGTAGGGGCCGGATTCAAAGAGACCCAGTACTTC
-	TRBV18	TRBJ2-5	many	CASSPPQARRETQYF	TGTGCCAGCTCACCCCCGCAGGCCAGAAGAGAGACCCAGTACTTC
-	TRBV7-9	TRBJ1-1	many	CASSSTPNTEAFF	TGTGCCAGCAGCTCCACACCGAACACTGAAGCTTTCTTT
-	TRBV28	TRBJ1-5	-	CASSPTGNNQPQHF	TGTGCCAGCAGTCCGACAGGAAATAATCAGCCCCAGCATTTT
-	TRBV3-1	TRBJ2-5	many	CASSHLRSAIENQETQYF	TGTGCCAGCAGCCACTTGAGGAGTGCGATTGAAAACCAAGAGACCCAGTACTTC
-	TRBV6-1	TRBJ1-6	many	CASSTGLNSPLHF	TGTGCCAGCAGCACAGGGCTCAATTCACCCCTCCACTTT
-	TRBV5-1	TRBJ2-1	-	CASSPRGSRQFF	TGCGCCAGCAGCCCCCGCGGGTCCAGGCAGTTCTTC
-	TRBV9	TRBJ2-2	-	CASSGIQGGTGELFF	TGTGCCAGCAGCGGCATACAGGGCGGCACCGGGGAGCTGTTTTTT
-	TRBV3-1	TRBJ1-2	-	CASTRTRGVGYTF	TGTGCCAGCACCCGGACTAGAGGGGTCGGCTACACCTTC
TRBD1	TRBV27	TRBJ2-7	-	CASSLGQTSYEQYF	TGTGCCAGCAGTTTGGGACAGACCTCCTACGAGCAGTACTTC
-	TRBV5-4	TRBJ1-1	many	CASTRGPEKNTEAFF	TGTGCCAGCACCCGGGGGCCGGAAAAGAACACTGAAGCTTTCTTT